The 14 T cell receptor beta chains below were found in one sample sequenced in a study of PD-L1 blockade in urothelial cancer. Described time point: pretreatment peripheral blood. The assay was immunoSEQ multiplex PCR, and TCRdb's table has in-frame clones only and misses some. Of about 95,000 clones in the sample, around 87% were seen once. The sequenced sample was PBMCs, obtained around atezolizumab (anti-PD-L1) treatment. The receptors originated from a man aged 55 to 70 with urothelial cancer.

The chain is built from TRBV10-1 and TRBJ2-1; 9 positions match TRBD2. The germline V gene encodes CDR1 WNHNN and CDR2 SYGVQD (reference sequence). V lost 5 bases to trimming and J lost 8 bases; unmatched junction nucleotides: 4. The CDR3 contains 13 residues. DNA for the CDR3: TGCGCCAGCAGTTTTAGCGGGAGTGATGAGCAGTTCTTC. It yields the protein CASSFSGSDEQFF.

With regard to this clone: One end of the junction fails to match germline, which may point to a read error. This CDR3 reads CASSSGTGDYEQYF. CDR3 in DNA: TGTGCTAGCAGCTCCGGGACAGGGGACTACGAGCAGTACTTC. This rearrangement joins TRBV7-7 to TRBJ2-7, with 10 bases identical to TRBD1. The germline V gene encodes CDR1 SSHAT and CDR2 FNYEAQ (reference sequence). There are 14 residues in the CDR3. Supplemented by reference TRBV7-7 and TRBJ2-7, the full variable domain reads GAGVSQSPRYKVTKRGQDVTLRCDPISSHATLYWYQQALGQGPEFLTYFNYEAQPDKSGLPSDRFSAERPEGSISTLTIQRTEQRDSAMYRCASSSGTGDYEQYFGPGTRLTVT.

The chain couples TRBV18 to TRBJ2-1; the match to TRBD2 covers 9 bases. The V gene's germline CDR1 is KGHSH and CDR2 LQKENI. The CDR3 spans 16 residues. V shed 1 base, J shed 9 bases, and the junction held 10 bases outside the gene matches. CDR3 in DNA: TGTGCCAGCTCACCACGGCGGGAGGGCCCTTTGTCTGAGCAGTTCTTC. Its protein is CASSPRREGPLSEQFF.

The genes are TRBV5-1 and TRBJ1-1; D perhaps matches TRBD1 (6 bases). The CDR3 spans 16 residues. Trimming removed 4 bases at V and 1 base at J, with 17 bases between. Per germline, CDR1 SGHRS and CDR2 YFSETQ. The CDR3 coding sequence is TGCGCCAGCAGCCCCCACAGGGACGTGGGGAACACTGAAGCTTTCTTT. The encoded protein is CASSPHRDVGNTEAFF.

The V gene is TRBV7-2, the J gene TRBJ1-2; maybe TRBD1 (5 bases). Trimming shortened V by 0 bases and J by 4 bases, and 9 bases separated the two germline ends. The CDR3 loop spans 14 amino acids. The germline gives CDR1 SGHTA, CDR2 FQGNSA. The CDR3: CASSLAGAPYGYTF. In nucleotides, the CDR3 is TGTGCCAGCAGCTTAGCAGGGGCACCCTATGGCTACACCTTC.

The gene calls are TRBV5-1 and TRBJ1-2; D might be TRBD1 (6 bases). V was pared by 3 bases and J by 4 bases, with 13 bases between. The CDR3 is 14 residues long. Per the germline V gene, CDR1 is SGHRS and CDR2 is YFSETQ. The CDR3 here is CASSSPDRLYGYTF. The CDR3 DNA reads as TGCGCCAGCAGCTCACCCGACAGGCTCTATGGCTACACCTTC.

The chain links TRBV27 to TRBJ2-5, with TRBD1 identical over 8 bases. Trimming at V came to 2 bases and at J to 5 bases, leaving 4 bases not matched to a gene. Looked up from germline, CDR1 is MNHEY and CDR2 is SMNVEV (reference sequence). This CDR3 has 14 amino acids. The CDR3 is CASSLIPGGETQYF. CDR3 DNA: TGTGCCAGCAGTTTAATTCCAGGGGGCGAGACCCAGTACTTC.

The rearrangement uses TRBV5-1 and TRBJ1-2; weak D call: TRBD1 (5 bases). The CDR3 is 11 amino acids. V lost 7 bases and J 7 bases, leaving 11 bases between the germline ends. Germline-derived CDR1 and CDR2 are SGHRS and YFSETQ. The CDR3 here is CASSRDAGYTF. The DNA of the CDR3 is TGCGCCAGCTCCAGGGATGCTGGCTACACCTTC.

The CDR3 is CASSETGQANTGELFF. The CDR3 DNA reads TGTGCCAGCAGCGAAACGGGACAGGCGAACACCGGGGAGCTGTTTTTT. The J gene is TRBJ2-2, the V gene TRBV28; 8 bases map to TRBD1. The germline CDR1 and CDR2 sequences are MDHEN and SYDVKM. The junction had 6 bases not matched to a gene; V was cut back by 6 bases and J by 0 bases. There are 16 residues in the CDR3.

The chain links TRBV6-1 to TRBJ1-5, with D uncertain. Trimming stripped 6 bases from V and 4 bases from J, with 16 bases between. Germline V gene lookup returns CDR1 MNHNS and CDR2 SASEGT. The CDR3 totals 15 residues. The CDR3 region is CASRKEVNRNQPQHF. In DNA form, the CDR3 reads TGTGCCAGCAGGAAGGAGGTTAACCGGAATCAGCCCCAGCATTTT.

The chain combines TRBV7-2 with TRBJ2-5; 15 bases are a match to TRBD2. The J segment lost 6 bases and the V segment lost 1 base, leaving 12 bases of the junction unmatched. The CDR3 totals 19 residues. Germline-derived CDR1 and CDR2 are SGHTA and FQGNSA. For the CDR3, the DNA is TGTGCCAGCAGCTTAGGGCAACCGGGACTAGCGGGGGGCGATCAGACCCAGTACTTC. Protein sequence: CASSLGQPGLAGGDQTQYF. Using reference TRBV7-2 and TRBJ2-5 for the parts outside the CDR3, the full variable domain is GAGVSQSPSNKVTEKGKDVELRCDPISGHTALYWYRQSLGQGLEFLIYFQGNSAPDKSGLPSDRFSAERTGGSVSTLTIQRTQQEDSAVYLCASSLGQPGLAGGDQTQYFGPGTRLLVL.

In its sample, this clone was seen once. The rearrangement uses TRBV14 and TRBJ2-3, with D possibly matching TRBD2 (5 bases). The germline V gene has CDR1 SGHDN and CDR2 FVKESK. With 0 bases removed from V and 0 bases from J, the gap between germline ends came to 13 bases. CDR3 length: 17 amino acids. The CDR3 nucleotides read TGTGCCAGCAGCCAAGAGCCCCCGGGGATGAGCACAGATACGCAGTATTTT. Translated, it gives CASSQEPPGMSTDTQYF.

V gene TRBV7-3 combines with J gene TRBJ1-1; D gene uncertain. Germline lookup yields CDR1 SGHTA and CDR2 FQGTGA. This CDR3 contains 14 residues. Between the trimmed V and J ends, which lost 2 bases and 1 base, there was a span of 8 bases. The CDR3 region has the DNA TGTGCCAGCAGCTTACAGGCAGGGAACACTGAAGCTTTCTTT. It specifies CASSLQAGNTEAFF. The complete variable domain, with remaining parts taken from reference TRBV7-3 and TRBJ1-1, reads GAGVSQTPSNKVTEKGKYVELRCDPISGHTALYWYRQSLGQGPEFLIYFQGTGAADDSGLPNDRFFAVRPEGSVSTLKIQRTERGDSAVYLCASSLQAGNTEAFFGQGTRLTVV.

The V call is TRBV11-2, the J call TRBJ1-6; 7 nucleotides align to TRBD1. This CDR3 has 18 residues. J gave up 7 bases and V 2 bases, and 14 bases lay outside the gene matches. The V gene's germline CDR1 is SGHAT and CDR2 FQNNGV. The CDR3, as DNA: TGTGCCAGCAGCTTACGATCCCAAGTCGGGACAGCCAATTCACCCCTCCACTTT. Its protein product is CASSLRSQVGTANSPLHF.